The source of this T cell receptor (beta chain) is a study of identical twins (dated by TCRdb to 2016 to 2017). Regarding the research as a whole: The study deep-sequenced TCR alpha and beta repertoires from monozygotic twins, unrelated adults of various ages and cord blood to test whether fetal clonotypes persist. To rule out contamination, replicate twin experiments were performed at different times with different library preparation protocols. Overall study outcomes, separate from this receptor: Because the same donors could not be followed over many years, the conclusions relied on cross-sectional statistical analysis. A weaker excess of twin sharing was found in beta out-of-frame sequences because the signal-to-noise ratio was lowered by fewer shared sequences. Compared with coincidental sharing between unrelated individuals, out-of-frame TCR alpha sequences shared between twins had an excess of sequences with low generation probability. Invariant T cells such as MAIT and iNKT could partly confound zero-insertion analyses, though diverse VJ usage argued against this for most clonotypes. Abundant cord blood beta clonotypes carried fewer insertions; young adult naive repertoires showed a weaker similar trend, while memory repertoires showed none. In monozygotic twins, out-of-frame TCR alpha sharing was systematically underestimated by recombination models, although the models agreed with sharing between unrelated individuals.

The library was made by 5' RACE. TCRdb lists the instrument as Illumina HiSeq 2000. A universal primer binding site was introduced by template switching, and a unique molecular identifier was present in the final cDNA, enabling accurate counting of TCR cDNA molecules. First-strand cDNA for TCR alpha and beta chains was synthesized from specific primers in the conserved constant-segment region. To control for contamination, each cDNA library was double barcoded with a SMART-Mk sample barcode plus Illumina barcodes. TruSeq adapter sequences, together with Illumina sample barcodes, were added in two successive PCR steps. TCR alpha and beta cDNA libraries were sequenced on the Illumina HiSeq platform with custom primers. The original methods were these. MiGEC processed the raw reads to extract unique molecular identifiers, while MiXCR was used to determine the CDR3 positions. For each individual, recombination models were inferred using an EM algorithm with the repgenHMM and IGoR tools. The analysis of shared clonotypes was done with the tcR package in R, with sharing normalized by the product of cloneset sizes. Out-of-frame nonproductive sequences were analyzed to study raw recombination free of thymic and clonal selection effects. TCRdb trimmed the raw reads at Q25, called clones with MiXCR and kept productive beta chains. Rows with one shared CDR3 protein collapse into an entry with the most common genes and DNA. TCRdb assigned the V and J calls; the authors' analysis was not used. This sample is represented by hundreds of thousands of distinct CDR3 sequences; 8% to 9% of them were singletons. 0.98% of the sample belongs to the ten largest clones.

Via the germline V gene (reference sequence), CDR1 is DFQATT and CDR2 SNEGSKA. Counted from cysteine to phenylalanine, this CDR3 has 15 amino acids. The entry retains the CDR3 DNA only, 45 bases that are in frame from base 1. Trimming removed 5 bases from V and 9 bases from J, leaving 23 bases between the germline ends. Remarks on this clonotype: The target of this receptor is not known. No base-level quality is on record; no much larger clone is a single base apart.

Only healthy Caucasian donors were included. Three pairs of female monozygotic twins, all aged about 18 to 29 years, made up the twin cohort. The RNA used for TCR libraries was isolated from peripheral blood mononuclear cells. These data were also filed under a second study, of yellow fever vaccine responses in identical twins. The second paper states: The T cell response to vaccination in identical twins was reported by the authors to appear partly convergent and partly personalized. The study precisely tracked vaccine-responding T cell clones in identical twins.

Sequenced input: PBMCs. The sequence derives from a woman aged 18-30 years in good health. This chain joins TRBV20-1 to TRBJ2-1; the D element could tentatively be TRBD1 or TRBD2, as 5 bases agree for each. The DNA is TGCAGTGCTCCCTCCTCTCGACCGAGGGGCATTGAGCAGTTCTTC. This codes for CSAPSSRPRGIEQFF.